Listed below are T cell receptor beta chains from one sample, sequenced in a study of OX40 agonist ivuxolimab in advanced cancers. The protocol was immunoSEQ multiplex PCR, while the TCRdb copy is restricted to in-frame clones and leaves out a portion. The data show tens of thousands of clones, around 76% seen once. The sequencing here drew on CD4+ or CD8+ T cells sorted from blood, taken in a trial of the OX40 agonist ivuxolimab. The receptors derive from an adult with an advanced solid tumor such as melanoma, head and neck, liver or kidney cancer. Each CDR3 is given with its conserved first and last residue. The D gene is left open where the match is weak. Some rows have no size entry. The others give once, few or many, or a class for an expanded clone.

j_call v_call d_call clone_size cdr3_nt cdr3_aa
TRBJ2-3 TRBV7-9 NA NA TGTGCCAGCAGCTTAGCGGGAGGGGGGGGCAGACATACGCAGTATTTT CASSLAGGGGRHTQYF
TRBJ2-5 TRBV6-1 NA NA TGTGCCAGCAGTGAAGGTGGAGGGCTACTCCAAGAGACCCAGTACTTC CASSEGGGLLQETQYF
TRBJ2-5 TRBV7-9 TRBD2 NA TGTGCCAGCAGCCGCGGGGGGGGCGCGTTGGAGACCCAGTACTTC CASSRGGGALETQYF
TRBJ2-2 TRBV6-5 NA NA TGTGCCAGCAGTTACAGGGTAACGAACACCGGGGAGCTGTTTTTT CASSYRVTNTGELFF
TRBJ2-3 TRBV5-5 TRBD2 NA TGTGCCAGCAGCTTGGCGGGCGGGGGGAACCCTAGCACAGATACGCAGTATTTT CASSLAGGGNPSTDTQYF
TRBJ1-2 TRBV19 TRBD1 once TGTGCCAGTAGTATACCAGGGGGCGATTATGGCTACACCTTC CASSIPGGDYGYTF
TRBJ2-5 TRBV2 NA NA TGTGCCAGCAACATTGGGGACCAAGAGACCCAGTACTTC CASNIGDQETQYF
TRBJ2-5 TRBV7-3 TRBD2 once TGTGCCAGCAGCCAGGGACTAGCGGGGGCCTTGAGGATGGAGACCCAGTACTTC CASSQGLAGALRMETQYF
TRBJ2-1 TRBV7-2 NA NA TGTGCCAGCCTAATGGGTAATATAAATGAGCAGTTCTTC CASLMGNINEQFF
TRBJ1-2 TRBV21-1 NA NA TGTGCCAGCCGGGGGGGAGACTATGGCTACACCTTC CASRGGDYGYTF
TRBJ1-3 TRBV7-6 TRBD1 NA TGTGCCAGTAGGGGGCTCGGGGGTAATTCTGGAAACACCATATATTTT CASRGLGGNSGNTIYF
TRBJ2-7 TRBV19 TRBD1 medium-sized TGTGCCAGTAGTATCCAACAGGGGGGCCCCTACGAGCAGTACTTC CASSIQQGGPYEQYF
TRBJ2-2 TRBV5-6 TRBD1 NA TGTGCCAGCAGCGCCCGGGACAGAAGTACCGGGGAGCTGTTTTTT CASSARDRSTGELFF
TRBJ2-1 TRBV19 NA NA TGTGCCAGTAGTATTAGTGGGGAAGGAGAGCAGTTCTTC CASSISGEGEQFF
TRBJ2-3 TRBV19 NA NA TGTGCCAGTAGTTCCTCTCAGCGTGCGCAGTATTTT CASSSSQRAQYF
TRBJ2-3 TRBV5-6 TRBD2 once TGTGCCAGCAGCTCGACACTAGCGGGGATCGCAGATACGCAGTATTTT CASSSTLAGIADTQYF
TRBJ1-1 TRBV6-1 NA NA TGTGCCAGCAGTTCCCGACAGAAGAACACTGAAGCTTTCTTT CASSSRQKNTEAFF
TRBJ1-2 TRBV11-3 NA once TGTGCCAGCAGCTCAGACGCCTATATAGGCTACACCTTC CASSSDAYIGYTF
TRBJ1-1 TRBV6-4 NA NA TGTGCCCAGGCAGGGTTGAACACTGAAGCTTTCTTT CAQAGLNTEAFF
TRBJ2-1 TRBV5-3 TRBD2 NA TGTGCCAGAAGCTCGTATCGAACGGGACTAGCGGGGGGCCAGTCCTACAATGAGCAGTTCTTC CARSSYRTGLAGGQSYNEQFF
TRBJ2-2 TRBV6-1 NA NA TGTGCCAGCAGTCCCCAGGATGGAGCCGGGGAGCTGTTTTTT CASSPQDGAGELFF
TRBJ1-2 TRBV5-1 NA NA TGCGCCAGCAGCTTCGACACTAACTATGGCTGCACCTTC CASSFDTNYGCTF
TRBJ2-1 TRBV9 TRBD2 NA TGTGCCAGCAGCCCCGGGGGGGGAAGCTCCTACAATGAGCAGTTCTTC CASSPGGGSSYNEQFF
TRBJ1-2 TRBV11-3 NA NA TGTCCGCCCGGGGGGGGGCTATTGTCTGGCTACACCTTC CPPGGGLLSGYTF
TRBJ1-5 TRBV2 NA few TGTGCCAGCAGTGGCTCAGGGACCAATCAGCCCCAGCATTTT CASSGSGTNQPQHF
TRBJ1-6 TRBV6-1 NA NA TGTGCCAGCAAATCCTTCTCCCATTCACCCCTCCACTTT CASKSFSHSPLHF
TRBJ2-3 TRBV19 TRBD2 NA TGTGCCAGTAGTGCACCGGGACTAGCGGGGGGGGATACGCAGTATTTT CASSAPGLAGGDTQYF
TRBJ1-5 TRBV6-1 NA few TGTGCCAGCAGTGAAGATAAGGGGACGTCCATAATTTCTCAGCCCCAGCATTTT CASSEDKGTSIISQPQHF
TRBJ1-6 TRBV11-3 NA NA TGTGCCAGCAGCGCGAAGGAGGTCCATAATTCACCCCTCCACTTT CASSAKEVHNSPLHF
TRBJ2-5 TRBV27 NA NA TGTGCCAGCAGTTTAGGCAAGTTCCAAGAGACCCAGTACTTC CASSLGKFQETQYF
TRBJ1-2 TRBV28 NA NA TGTGCCAGCAGTTTAGGGGCCCACGGTGATGGCTACACCTTC CASSLGAHGDGYTF
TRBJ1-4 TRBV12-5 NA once TGTGCTAGTGCTTTGGGGAGTGAAAAACTGTTTTTT CASALGSEKLFF
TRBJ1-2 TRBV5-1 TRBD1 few TGCGCCAGCAGCGCCATGACAGGGAAAGGTGGCTACACCTTC CASSAMTGKGGYTF
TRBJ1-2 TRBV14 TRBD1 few TGTGCCAGCAGTCGGACAGGGGAGTATGGCTACACCTTC CASSRTGEYGYTF